The entry that follows covers one T cell receptor (beta chain) sequence. The antigen remains unidentified. The data were taken from a study of lymphopenia after photon versus proton radiotherapy. The germline V gene encodes CDR1 GTSNPN and CDR2 SVGIG (reference sequence). V shed 6 bases and J 6 bases; nucleotides not matched to a gene: 17. The CDR3 runs 16 residues. TCRdb's table, derived via immunoSEQ multiplex PCR, lists solely in-frame clones and lacks some. The sample shows some 76,000 clones, about 90% of them seen only once. Findings and limits, study-wide: Photon-treated patients lost naive T cells and TCR diversity; proton-treated stayed stable. Oligoclonal CD8+ Temra expansion after nadir drove photon patients' diversity drop.

The chain is built from TRBV30 and TRBJ2-1; 7 bases are a match to TRBD2. This sequence originates from a woman aged 35 to 49 with cholangiocarcinoma. Here the sequenced sample was peripheral blood, taken from a patient treated with photon-based radiotherapy. CDR3 residues: CACIYRAGTNANEQFF. The CDR3 region has the DNA TGTGCCTGCATTTATAGGGCCGGGACTAACGCCAATGAGCAGTTCTTC.